This is a list of T cell receptor beta chains from one sample in a study of precursors of human CD4 cytotoxic T cells. TCRdb passed the reads through MiXCR, listing each CDR3 protein once. The sample yields about 230 distinct CDR3 sequences, around 30% seen once. The sample consisted of memory CD4+ T cells from blood (PBMCs). These receptors originate from a human donor in good health. Each CDR3 is given with its conserved first and last residue. A D gene is named only where the DNA matches it firmly. The size field is filled for only some rows; it gives once, few, many or a size class.

D gene | J gene | clone size | V gene | CDR3 protein | CDR3 DNA
NA | TRBJ2-1 | NA | TRBV29-1 | CSVGATLSYNEQFF | TGCAGCGTTGGGGCCACCCTATCCTACAATGAGCAGTTCTTC
NA | TRBJ1-1 | NA | TRBV20-1 | CSAREGANTEAFF | TGCAGTGCTAGAGAAGGGGCGAACACTGAAGCTTTCTTT
NA | TRBJ1-1 | once | TRBV5-1 | CASSLFSQGNTEAFF | TGCGCCAGCAGCTTGTTTTCTCAGGGGAACACTGAAGCTTTCTTT
NA | TRBJ1-5 | large | TRBV5-1 | CASSPGRGQPQHF | TGCGCCAGCTCACCCGGGAGGGGTCAGCCCCAGCATTTT
NA | TRBJ2-7 | hyperexpanded | TRBV30 | CAWSVRDTYEQYF | TGTGCCTGGAGTGTACGGGACACCTACGAGCAGTACTTC
NA | TRBJ2-7 | hyperexpanded | TRBV6-5 | CASSLAGTRYEQYF | TGTGCCAGCAGTTTGGCCGGGACCAGATACGAGCAGTACTTC
NA | TRBJ2-3 | NA | TRBV20-1 | CSATYGTDTQYF | TGCAGTGCCACTTATGGGACGGATACGCAGTATTTT
TRBD2 | TRBJ2-1 | few | TRBV4-1 | CASSQDSGLAGHNEQFF | TGCGCCAGCAGCCAAGATAGCGGACTAGCGGGTCACAATGAGCAGTTCTTC
NA | TRBJ1-5 | NA | TRBV3-1 | CASSQAANQPQHF | TGTGCCAGCAGCCAAGCAGCTAATCAGCCCCAGCATTTT
NA | TRBJ2-2 | few | TRBV30 | CAWSVQISGELFF | TGTGCCTGGAGTGTACAAATATCCGGGGAGCTGTTTTTT
TRBD2 | TRBJ2-1 | NA | TRBV28 | CASSSRTSGRAGSYNEQFF | TGTGCCAGCAGTTCGAGGACTAGCGGGAGGGCCGGGTCCTACAATGAGCAGTTCTTC
NA | TRBJ1-2 | NA | TRBV20-1 | CSAEPGGSDYGYTF | TGCAGTGCCGAACCTGGAGGGTCCGATTATGGCTACACCTTC
NA | TRBJ2-1 | NA | TRBV14 | CASSRGSSYNEQFF | TGTGCCAGCAGCCGCGGAAGCTCCTACAATGAGCAGTTCTTC
NA | TRBJ1-1 | NA | TRBV28 | CASSLPPRQRNTEAFF | TGTGCCAGCAGTTTACCCCCGAGACAGAGAAACACTGAAGCTTTCTTT
NA | TRBJ2-7 | large | TRBV4-1 | CASSQDRGQGGEQYF | TGCGCCAGCAGCCAAGATCGAGGGCAGGGAGGCGAGCAGTACTTC
TRBD1 | TRBJ1-1 | hyperexpanded | TRBV12-3/TRBV12-4 | CASASGTGSEAFF | TGTGCCAGCGCCTCCGGGACAGGGTCTGAAGCTTTCTTT
TRBD1 | TRBJ1-1 | large | TRBV4-1 | CASSPTDRGSNTEAFF | TGCGCCAGCAGCCCCACAGACAGGGGCTCGAACACTGAAGCTTTCTTT
NA | TRBJ1-1 | large | TRBV18 | CASSPRGRGSNTEAFF | TGTGCCAGCTCACCACGGGGGCGGGGGTCGAACACTGAAGCTTTCTTT
NA | TRBJ1-1 | NA | TRBV7-9 | CASSQRHIEAFF | TGTGCCAGCAGCCAGCGACACATAGAAGCTTTCTTT
TRBD1 | TRBJ2-5 | NA | TRBV5-1 | CASSTTGVQETQYF | TGCGCCAGCAGTACCACAGGGGTCCAAGAGACCCAGTACTTC
NA | TRBJ2-5 | once | TRBV5-4 | CASSLTQQETQYF | TGTGCCAGCAGCTTGACACAGCAAGAGACCCAGTACTTC
NA | TRBJ2-3 | NA | TRBV29-1 | CSVTGSTDTQYF | TGCAGCGTCACAGGGTCCACAGATACGCAGTATTTT
NA | TRBJ2-1 | NA | TRBV29-1 | CSVPLEYSNEQFF | TGCAGCGTTCCACTAGAGTATTCCAATGAGCAGTTCTTC
TRBD2 | TRBJ2-1 | few | TRBV12-3/TRBV12-4 | CASSFLAGGVNEQFF | TGTGCCAGCAGTTTTTTAGCGGGAGGGGTTAATGAGCAGTTCTTC
TRBD1 | TRBJ1-5 | large | TRBV5-4 | CASSYGDRGSNQPQHF | TGTGCCAGCAGCTACGGGGACAGGGGTAGCAATCAGCCCCAGCATTTT